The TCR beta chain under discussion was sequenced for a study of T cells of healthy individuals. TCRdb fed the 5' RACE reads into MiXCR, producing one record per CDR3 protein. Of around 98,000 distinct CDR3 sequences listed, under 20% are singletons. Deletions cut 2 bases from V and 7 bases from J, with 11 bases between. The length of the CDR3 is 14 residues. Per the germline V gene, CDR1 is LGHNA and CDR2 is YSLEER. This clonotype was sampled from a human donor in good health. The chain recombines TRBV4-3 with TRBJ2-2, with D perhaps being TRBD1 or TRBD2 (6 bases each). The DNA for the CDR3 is TGCGCCAGCAGCCAACCCGGAGGGGGCGGGGAGCTGTTTTTT. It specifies CASSQPGGGGELFF.